The entry that follows covers one TCR beta chain sequence. The data were taken from a study of CD8 T cells in Susac syndrome. Germline loops: CDR1 SGHDT, CDR2 YYEEEE. V shed 5 bases, J shed 3 bases, and the junction held 31 bases outside the gene matches. There are 22 residues in the CDR3. About 0.5 to 1 ug RNA was reverse transcribed with random hexamers. It was immunoSEQ multiplex PCR that amplified TCR beta CDR3 across 54 Vbeta and 13 Jbeta. TCRdb used MiXCR to reprocess the immunoSEQ multiplex PCR reads, holding one entry per CDR3 protein. The data show about 150,000 distinct CDR3 sequences, just under 95% seen once.

The chain recombines TRBV5-6 with TRBJ2-5; 7 nucleotides agree with TRBD1. Input material: CD8+ T cells from PBMCs. This sequence originates from a human donor with multiple sclerosis. The CDR3 nucleotides read TGTGCCAGCAGTTTGAGGATACACCCTGGTTCGTCCGGGACAGAACCGAAAGAGACCCAGTACTTC. Encoded protein: CASSLRIHPGSSGTEPKETQYF.